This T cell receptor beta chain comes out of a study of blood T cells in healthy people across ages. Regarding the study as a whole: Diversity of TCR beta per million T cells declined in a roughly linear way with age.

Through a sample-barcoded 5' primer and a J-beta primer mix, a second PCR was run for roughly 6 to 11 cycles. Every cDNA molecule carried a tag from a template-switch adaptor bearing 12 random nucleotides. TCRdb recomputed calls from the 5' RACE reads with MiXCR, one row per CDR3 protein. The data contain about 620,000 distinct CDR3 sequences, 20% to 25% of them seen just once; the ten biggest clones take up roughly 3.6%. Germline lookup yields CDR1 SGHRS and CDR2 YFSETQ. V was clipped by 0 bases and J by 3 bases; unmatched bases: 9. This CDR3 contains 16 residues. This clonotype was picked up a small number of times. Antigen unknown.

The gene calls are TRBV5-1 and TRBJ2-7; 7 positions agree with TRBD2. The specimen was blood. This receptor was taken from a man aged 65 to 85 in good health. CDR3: CASSLGQLANGYEQYF. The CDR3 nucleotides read TGCGCCAGCAGCTTGGGACAACTAGCGAACGGCTACGAGCAGTACTTC.